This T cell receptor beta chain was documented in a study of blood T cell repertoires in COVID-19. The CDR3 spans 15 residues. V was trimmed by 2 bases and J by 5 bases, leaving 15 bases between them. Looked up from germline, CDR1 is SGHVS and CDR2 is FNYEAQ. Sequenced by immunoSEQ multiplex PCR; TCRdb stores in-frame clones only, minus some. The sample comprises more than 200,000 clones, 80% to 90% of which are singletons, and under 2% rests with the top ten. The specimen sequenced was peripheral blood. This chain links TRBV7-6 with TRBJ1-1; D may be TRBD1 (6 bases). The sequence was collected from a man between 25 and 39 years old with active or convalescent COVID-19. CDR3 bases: TGTGCCAGCAGCTTAACTGCAGGGGCGGAAACTGAAGCTTTCTTT. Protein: CASSLTAGAETEAFF.